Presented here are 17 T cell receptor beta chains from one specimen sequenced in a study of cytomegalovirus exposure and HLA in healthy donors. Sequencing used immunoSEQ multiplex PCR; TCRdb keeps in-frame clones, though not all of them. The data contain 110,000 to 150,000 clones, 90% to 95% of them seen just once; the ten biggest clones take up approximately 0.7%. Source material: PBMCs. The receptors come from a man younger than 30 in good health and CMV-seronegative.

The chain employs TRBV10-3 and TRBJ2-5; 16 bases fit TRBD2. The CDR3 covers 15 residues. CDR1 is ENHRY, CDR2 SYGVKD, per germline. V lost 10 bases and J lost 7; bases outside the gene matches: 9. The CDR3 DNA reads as TGTGCCACACGAGGGACTAGCGGGAGGGATGGGACCCAGTACTTC. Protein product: CATRGTSGRDGTQYF.

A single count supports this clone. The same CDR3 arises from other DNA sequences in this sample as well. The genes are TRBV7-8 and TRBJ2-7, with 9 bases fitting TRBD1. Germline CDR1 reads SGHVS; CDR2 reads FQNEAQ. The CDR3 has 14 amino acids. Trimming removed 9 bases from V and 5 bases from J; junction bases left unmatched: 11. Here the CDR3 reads CASSTRQGGDEQYF. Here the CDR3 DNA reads TGTGCCAGTAGCACCCGACAGGGGGGTGACGAGCAGTACTTC. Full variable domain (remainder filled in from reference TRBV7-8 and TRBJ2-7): GAGVSQSPRYKVAKRGQDVALRCDPISGHVSLFWYQQALGQGPEFLTYFQNEAQLDKSGLPSDRFFAERPEGSVSTLKIQRTQQEDSAVYLCASSTRQGGDEQYFGPGTRLTVT.

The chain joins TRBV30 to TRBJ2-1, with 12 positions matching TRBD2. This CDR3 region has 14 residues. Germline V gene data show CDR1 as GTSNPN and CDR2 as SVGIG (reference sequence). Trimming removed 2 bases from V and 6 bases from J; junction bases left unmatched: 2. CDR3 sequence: CAWSTGLAGNEQFF. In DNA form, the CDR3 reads TGTGCCTGGAGTACGGGACTAGCGGGCAATGAGCAGTTCTTC.

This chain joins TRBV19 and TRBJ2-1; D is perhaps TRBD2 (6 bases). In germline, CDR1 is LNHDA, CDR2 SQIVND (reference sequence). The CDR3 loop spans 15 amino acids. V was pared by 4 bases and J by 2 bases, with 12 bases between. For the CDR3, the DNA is TGTGCCAGTAGTACTGGGCTAGCGACCTACAATGAGCAGTTCTTC. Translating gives CASSTGLATYNEQFF.

The CDR3 sequence is CSADWGRAGNEQFF. CDR3 DNA sequence: TGCAGCGCGGATTGGGGGAGGGCTGGCAATGAGCAGTTCTTC. The chain carries TRBV29-1 and TRBJ2-1; 7 bases match TRBD2. CDR1 and CDR2 (germline): SQVTM, ANQGSEA. CDR3 length: 14 residues. Unmatched junction bases numbered 12, after V lost 7 bases and J lost 6 bases.

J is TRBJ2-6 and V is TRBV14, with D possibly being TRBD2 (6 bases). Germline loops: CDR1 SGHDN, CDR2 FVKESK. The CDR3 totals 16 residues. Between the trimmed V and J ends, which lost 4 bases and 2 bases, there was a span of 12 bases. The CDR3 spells CASSRLGRTGANVLTF. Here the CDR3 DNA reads TGTGCCAGCAGCCGATTGGGGAGGACTGGGGCCAACGTCCTGACTTTC.

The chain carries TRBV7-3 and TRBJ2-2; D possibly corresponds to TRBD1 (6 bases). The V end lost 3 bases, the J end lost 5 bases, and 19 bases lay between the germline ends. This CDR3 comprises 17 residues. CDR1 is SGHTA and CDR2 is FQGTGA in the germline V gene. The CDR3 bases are TGTGCCAGCAGCTTCCACCCCTCCGGGACACTGACCGGGGAGCTGTTTTTT. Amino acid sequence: CASSFHPSGTLTGELFF.

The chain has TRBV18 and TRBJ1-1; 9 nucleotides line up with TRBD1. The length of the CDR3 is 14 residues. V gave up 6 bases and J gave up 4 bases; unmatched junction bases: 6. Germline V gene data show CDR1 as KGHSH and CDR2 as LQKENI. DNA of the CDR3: TGTGCCAGCTCCCCAAACAGGGGGCTCACTGAAGCTTTCTTT. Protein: CASSPNRGLTEAFF.

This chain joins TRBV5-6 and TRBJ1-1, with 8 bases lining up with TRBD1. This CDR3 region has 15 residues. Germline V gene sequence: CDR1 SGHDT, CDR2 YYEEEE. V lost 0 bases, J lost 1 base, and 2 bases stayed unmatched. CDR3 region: CASSLDTGGNTEAFF. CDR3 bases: TGTGCCAGCAGCTTGGATACAGGGGGGAACACTGAAGCTTTCTTT.

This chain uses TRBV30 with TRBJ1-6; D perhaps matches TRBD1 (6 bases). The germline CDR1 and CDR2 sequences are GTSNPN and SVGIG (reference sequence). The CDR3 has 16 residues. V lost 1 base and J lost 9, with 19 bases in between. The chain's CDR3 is CAWSADPGGLGSPLHF. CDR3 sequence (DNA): TGTGCCTGGAGTGCGGACCCCGGGGGGCTCGGTTCACCCCTCCACTTT.

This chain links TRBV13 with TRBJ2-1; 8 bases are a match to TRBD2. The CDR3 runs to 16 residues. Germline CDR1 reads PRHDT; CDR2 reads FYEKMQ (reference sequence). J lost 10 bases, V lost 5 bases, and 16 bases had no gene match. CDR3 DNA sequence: TGTGCCAGCAGCACGACTGAGCGGGAGACTCGGTCCGAGCAGTTCTTC. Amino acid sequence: CASSTTERETRSEQFF. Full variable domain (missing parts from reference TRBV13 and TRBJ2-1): AAGVIQSPRHLIKEKRETATLKCYPIPRHDTVYWYQQGPGQDPQFLISFYEKMQSDKGSIPDRFSAQQFSDYHSELNMSSLELGDSALYFCASSTTERETRSEQFFGPGTRLTVL.

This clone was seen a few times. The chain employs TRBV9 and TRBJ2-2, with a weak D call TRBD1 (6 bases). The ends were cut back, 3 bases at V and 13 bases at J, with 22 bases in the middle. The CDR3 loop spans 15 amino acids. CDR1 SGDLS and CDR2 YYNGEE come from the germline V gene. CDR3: CASSGRTQGPIGLFF. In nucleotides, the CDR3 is TGTGCCAGCAGCGGCCGAACACAGGGCCCAATAGGGCTGTTTTTT. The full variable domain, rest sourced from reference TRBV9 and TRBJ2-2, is DSGVTQTPKHLITATGQRVTLRCSPRSGDLSVYWYQQSLDQGLQFLIQYYNGEERAKGNILERFSAQQFPDLHSELNLSSLELGDSALYFCASSGRTQGPIGLFFGEGSRLTVL.

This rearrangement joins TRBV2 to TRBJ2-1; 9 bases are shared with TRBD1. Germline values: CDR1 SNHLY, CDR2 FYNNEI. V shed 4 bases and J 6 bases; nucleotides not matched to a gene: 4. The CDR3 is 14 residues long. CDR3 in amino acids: CASSGDRVRNEQFF. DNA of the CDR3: TGTGCCAGCAGTGGGGACAGGGTCCGCAATGAGCAGTTCTTC.

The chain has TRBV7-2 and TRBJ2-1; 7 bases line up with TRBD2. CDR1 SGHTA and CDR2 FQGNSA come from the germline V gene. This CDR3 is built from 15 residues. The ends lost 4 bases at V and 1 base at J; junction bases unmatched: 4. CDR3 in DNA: TGTGCCAGCAGCTCTCCTAGCGGATCCTACAATGAGCAGTTCTTC. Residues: CASSSPSGSYNEQFF. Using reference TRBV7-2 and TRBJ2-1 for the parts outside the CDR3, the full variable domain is GAGVSQSPSNKVTEKGKDVELRCDPISGHTALYWYRQSLGQGLEFLIYFQGNSAPDKSGLPSDRFSAERTGGSVSTLTIQRTQQEDSAVYLCASSSPSGSYNEQFFGPGTRLTVL.

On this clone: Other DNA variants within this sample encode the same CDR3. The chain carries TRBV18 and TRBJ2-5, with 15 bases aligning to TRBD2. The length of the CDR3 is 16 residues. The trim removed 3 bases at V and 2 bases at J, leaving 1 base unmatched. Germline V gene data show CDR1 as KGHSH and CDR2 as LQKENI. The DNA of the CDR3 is TGTGCCAGCTCACCGGGACTAGCGGGGGGACAAGAGACCCAGTACTTC. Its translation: CASSPGLAGGQETQYF. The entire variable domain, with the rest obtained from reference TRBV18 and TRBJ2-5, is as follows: NAGVMQNPRHLVRRRGQEARLRCSPMKGHSHVYWYRQLPEEGLKFMVYLQKENIIDESGMPKERFSAEFPKEGPSILRIQQVVRGDSAAYFCASSPGLAGGQETQYFGPGTRLLVL.

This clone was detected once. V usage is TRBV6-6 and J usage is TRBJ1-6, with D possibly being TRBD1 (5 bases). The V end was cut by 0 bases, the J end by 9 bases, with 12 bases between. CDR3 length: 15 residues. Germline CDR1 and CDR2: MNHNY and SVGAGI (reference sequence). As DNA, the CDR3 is TGTGCCAGCAGTTACTCCCTCAGGGAAGGTTCACCCCTCCACTTT. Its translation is CASSYSLREGSPLHF.

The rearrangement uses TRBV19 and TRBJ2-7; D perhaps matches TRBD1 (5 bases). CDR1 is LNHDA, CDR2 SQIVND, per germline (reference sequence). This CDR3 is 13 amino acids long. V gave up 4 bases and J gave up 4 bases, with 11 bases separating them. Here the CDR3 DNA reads TGTGCCAGTAGTAAGAAGGGGATTTACGAGCAGTACTTC. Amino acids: CASSKKGIYEQYF. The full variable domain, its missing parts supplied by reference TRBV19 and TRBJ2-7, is DGGITQSPKYLFRKEGQNVTLSCEQNLNHDAMYWYRQDPGQGLRLIYYSQIVNDFQKGDIAEGYSVSREKKESFPLTVTSAQKNPTAFYLCASSKKGIYEQYFGPGTRLTVT.